One and the same sample provided the 25 T cell receptor beta chains below, sequenced in a study of cytomegalovirus exposure and HLA in healthy donors. The PCR ran on 60 Vbeta and 13 Jbeta primers. Profiled with immunoSEQ multiplex PCR; TCRdb holds only in-frame clones, not every one. The profile shows about 150,000 clones, around 81% of them singletons. The sequencing input was PBMCs. The origin of the receptors is a man aged 40-49 years in good health and CMV-seronegative.

The chain carries TRBV5-6 and TRBJ2-6; 7 bases are shared with TRBD1. Germline CDR1 reads SGHDT; CDR2 reads YYEEEE. The ends lost 0 bases at V and 3 bases at J; junction bases unmatched: 6. CDR3 length equals 17 residues. The CDR3 DNA follows: TGTGCCAGCAGCTTGGCGGTAGGGGGCAATGGGGCCAACGTCCTGACTTTC. The encoded protein is CASSLAVGGNGANVLTF.

V gene TRBV2 combines with J gene TRBJ2-1; maybe TRBD2 (5 bases). The CDR3 is 15 residues long. V lost 6 bases, J lost 4 bases, and 16 bases lay in between. Germline CDR1 SNHLY, CDR2 FYNNEI. The CDR3 region has the DNA TGTGCCAGCAGCCTAGCCGCTTTAGGGTACAATGAGCAGTTCTTC. It yields the protein CASSLAALGYNEQFF.

This clone was detected only a few times. The chain employs TRBV19 and TRBJ2-2; D possibly corresponds to TRBD2 (6 bases). V was cut by 8 bases and J by 0 bases, with 13 bases left in between. CDR1 is LNHDA and CDR2 is SQIVND in the germline V gene (reference sequence). The CDR3 runs to 15 residues. The CDR3: CASGLGGTNTGELFF. CDR3 DNA: TGTGCCAGTGGGTTGGGGGGTACGAACACCGGGGAGCTGTTTTTT.

In DNA form, the CDR3 reads TGTGCCAGCAGCGTGACAGGGGTCAACGGCTACACCTTC. This gives the protein CASSVTGVNGYTF. The V and J genes are TRBV9 and TRBJ1-2, with TRBD1 identical over 8 bases. J was trimmed by 8 bases and V by 2 bases; bases with no gene match: 5. This CDR3 has 13 residues. Germline V gene lookup returns CDR1 SGDLS and CDR2 YYNGEE.

J is TRBJ1-1 and V is TRBV28, with D possibly matching TRBD1 (5 bases). This CDR3 has 13 amino acids. Per germline, CDR1 MDHEN and CDR2 SYDVKM. Trimming removed 7 bases from V and 6 bases from J, with 15 bases in between. The CDR3 DNA is TGTGCCAGCATCTTCAGGGCTGGGGCTGAAGCTTTCTTT. Its translation is CASIFRAGAEAFF.

The chain uses TRBV27 and TRBJ2-6; TRBD1 agrees at 12 bases. This CDR3 contains 21 residues. After removal of 6 bases from V and 0 bases from J, the junction contained 15 bases not matched to a gene. Germline V gene lookup returns CDR1 MNHEY and CDR2 SMNVEV (reference sequence). The CDR3 region has the DNA TGTGCCAGCAGCCGACCCCCGGGACAGGGGGCCCTGTCCTCTGGGGCCAACGTCCTGACTTTC. Its translation is CASSRPPGQGALSSGANVLTF.

The chain has TRBV19 and TRBJ1-5, with D possibly matching TRBD1 (5 bases). The CDR3 runs 15 residues. Deletions cut 3 bases from V and 3 bases from J, with 12 bases between. Germline CDR1 reads LNHDA; CDR2 reads SQIVND (reference sequence). The CDR3 bases are TGTGCCAGTAGTATTATTAGGGGCGACAATCAGCCCCAGCATTTT. Translating gives CASSIIRGDNQPQHF.

This clone was seen once. The chain joins TRBV28 to TRBJ2-7; 13 nucleotides match TRBD2. This CDR3 region has 14 residues. CDR1 is MDHEN, CDR2 SYDVKM, per germline. Trimming cost V 6 bases and J 2 bases; bases outside gene matches: 1. CDR3 nucleotides: TGTGCCAGCAGAGGGACTAGCGGGACCTACGAGCAGTACTTC. As protein: CASRGTSGTYEQYF.

The chain joins TRBV11-2 to TRBJ2-5; 12 positions match TRBD2. The DNA end is more similar to TRBJ2-7, so the J call may be wrong. The CDR3 has 15 amino acids. CDR1 SGHAT and CDR2 FQNNGV come from the germline V gene. The CDR3 loop reads CASSLGLAGAYEQYF. The CDR3 DNA reads TGTGCCAGCTCCCTGGGACTAGCGGGCGCCTACGAGCAGTACTTC.

V gene TRBV28 combines with J gene TRBJ1-2, with a weak D call TRBD1 (6 bases). The CDR3 contains 15 residues. The germline V gene has CDR1 MDHEN and CDR2 SYDVKM. Trimming cost V 3 bases and J 5 bases, with 16 bases left between them. CDR3 protein: CASSLAGTFSYGYTF. CDR3 bases: TGTGCCAGCAGTTTGGCCGGGACATTCTCTTATGGCTACACCTTC.

In its sample, this clone was seen a few times. The rearrangement links TRBV7-2 to TRBJ1-2; TRBD1 aligns across 9 bases. With 1 base clipped from V and 3 bases from J, the junction kept 3 bases outside the gene matches. CDR3 length: 15 residues. The germline CDR1 and CDR2 sequences are SGHTA and FQGNSA. The CDR3 region is CASSLGQGDYYGYTF. For the CDR3, the DNA is TGTGCCAGCAGCTTAGGACAGGGGGACTACTATGGCTACACCTTC.

This clone has more than one count but fewer than ten. The V and J genes are TRBV6-5 and TRBJ2-7, with 10 nucleotides matching TRBD1. The CDR3 is 14 amino acids. Looked up from germline, CDR1 is MNHEY and CDR2 is SVGAGI. V was pared by 8 bases and J by 4 bases, with 8 bases of the junction left unmatched. The CDR3 loop is CASSPTGGGYEQYV. In DNA form, the CDR3 reads TGTGCCAGCTCTCCGACAGGGGGCGGATACGAGCAGTACGTC.

This chain connects TRBV10-1 to TRBJ2-3, with D possibly being TRBD2 (6 bases). The CDR3 is 16 amino acids. Trimming took 2 bases from V and 2 from J, leaving 14 bases between them. The germline V gene encodes CDR1 WNHNN and CDR2 SYGVQD (reference sequence). CDR3: CASSEGLMGPTDTQYF. CDR3 bases: TGCGCCAGCAGTGAGGGACTAATGGGCCCCACAGATACGCAGTATTTT.

The CDR3 DNA is TGTGCCATCAGTGCACTAGCGGGATGGGAGCAGTACGTC. Translating gives CAISALAGWEQYV. The chain recombines TRBV10-3 with TRBJ2-7; the match to TRBD2 covers 10 bases. The germline gives CDR1 ENHRY, CDR2 SYGVKD. This CDR3 contains 13 residues. J gave up 7 bases and V 4 bases, and 4 bases lay outside the gene matches.

Note on this clone: Other DNA sequences in the same sample also yield this CDR3. V and J are TRBV5-1 and TRBJ1-1; no clear D gene. V lost 0 bases to trimming and J lost 2 bases, with 11 bases between them. Looked up from germline, CDR1 is SGHRS and CDR2 is YFSETQ. This CDR3 comprises 15 residues. The CDR3: CASSLAGVQNTEAFF. CDR3 DNA sequence: TGCGCCAGCAGCTTGGCAGGCGTTCAAAACACTGAAGCTTTCTTT.

The V gene is TRBV9, the J gene TRBJ2-1; tentatively, D is TRBD2 (7 bases). V lost 0 bases and J 4 bases, leaving 11 bases between the germline ends. The germline CDR1 and CDR2 sequences are SGDLS and YYNGEE. This CDR3 contains 15 residues. The CDR3 DNA follows: TGTGCCAGCAGCGTAGCGGGGGGCGGATACAATGAGCAGTTCTTC. Translated: CASSVAGGGYNEQFF.

This clone was counted a few times. The chain is built from TRBV5-1 and TRBJ2-1; the D is unclear. This CDR3 spans 14 amino acids. Germline V lookup: CDR1 SGHRS, CDR2 YFSETQ. Trimming shortened V by 3 bases and J by 2 bases, and 9 bases separated the two germline ends. CDR3 coding DNA: TGCGCCAGCAGCTGGCGCACAGCCTACAATGAGCAGTTCTTC. Its translation is CASSWRTAYNEQFF.

The chain is built from TRBV6-6 and TRBJ1-1, with D possibly TRBD1 on 6 matching bases. CDR1 is MNHNY and CDR2 is SVGAGI in the germline V gene (reference sequence). This CDR3 has 16 residues. V was trimmed by 5 bases and J by 5 bases, leaving 21 bases between them. The chain's CDR3 is CASSPRTEMRGTEAFF. In nucleotides, the CDR3 is TGTGCCAGCAGTCCGCGGACAGAAATGAGGGGAACTGAAGCTTTCTTT.

This chain links TRBV7-8 with TRBJ2-1, with D possibly being TRBD2 (5 bases). Per the germline V gene, CDR1 is SGHVS and CDR2 is FQNEAQ. This CDR3 has 12 residues. Between the trimmed V and J ends, which lost 5 bases and 6 bases, there was a span of 8 bases. The CDR3 DNA reads TGTGCCAGCAGCCGCGAGGGCAATGAGCAGTTCTTC. Its translation: CASSREGNEQFF.

The chain links TRBV19 to TRBJ1-5; no clear D. The germline V gene encodes CDR1 LNHDA and CDR2 SQIVND (reference sequence). The CDR3 is 16 residues long. Trimming shortened V by 5 bases and J by 0 bases, and 14 bases separated the two germline ends. Here the CDR3 DNA reads TGTGCCAGTAGTTCCCCCACAGAGATTAGCAATCAGCCCCAGCATTTT. Translation: CASSSPTEISNQPQHF.

V is TRBV6-1 and J is TRBJ1-5; possible D gene TRBD1, 5 bases. With 2 bases removed from V and 2 bases from J, the gap between germline ends came to 16 bases. CDR1 is MNHNS and CDR2 is SASEGT in the germline V gene. The CDR3 is 17 residues long. CDR3: CASSEQEGAARNQPQHF. CDR3 nucleotides: TGTGCCAGCAGTGAACAGGAAGGGGCCGCTCGCAATCAGCCCCAGCATTTT.

The chain is built from TRBV6-5 and TRBJ1-4; 10 bases fit TRBD1. This CDR3 comprises 13 residues. CDR1 and CDR2 (germline): MNHEY, SVGAGI. Trimming took 6 bases from V and 7 from J; bases not matched to a gene: 2. The CDR3 DNA follows: TGTGCCAGCAGGGACAGGGGGGGTGAAAAACTGTTTTTT. Amino acids: CASRDRGGEKLFF.

This clone was observed a few times. This chain connects TRBV14 to TRBJ2-1, with 9 bases fitting TRBD2. The V segment lost 4 bases and the J segment 5 bases; nucleotides outside the gene matches: 3. Germline V lookup: CDR1 SGHDN, CDR2 FVKESK. CDR3 length: 14 amino acids. The CDR3 loop reads CASSRRLADNEQFF. The CDR3 region has the DNA TGTGCCAGCAGCCGCAGACTAGCGGACAATGAGCAGTTCTTC.

CDR3 residues: CASSFMLFGMNTEAFF. The CDR3 DNA sequence: TGTGCCAGCAGTTTCATGTTGTTCGGGATGAACACTGAAGCTTTCTTT. The chain recombines TRBV28 with TRBJ1-1; D gene uncertain. CDR1 is MDHEN and CDR2 is SYDVKM in the germline V gene. The ends were cut back, 3 bases at V and 0 bases at J, with 14 bases in the middle. The CDR3 spans 16 residues.

The J gene is TRBJ1-1, the V gene TRBV27; D is unclear. Deletions cut 6 bases from V and 0 bases from J, with 8 bases between. Germline CDR1 is MNHEY and CDR2 is SMNVEV (reference sequence). CDR3 length: 13 amino acids. The CDR3: CASRGSMNTEAFF. The CDR3, as DNA: TGTGCCAGCAGGGGCAGCATGAACACTGAAGCTTTCTTT.